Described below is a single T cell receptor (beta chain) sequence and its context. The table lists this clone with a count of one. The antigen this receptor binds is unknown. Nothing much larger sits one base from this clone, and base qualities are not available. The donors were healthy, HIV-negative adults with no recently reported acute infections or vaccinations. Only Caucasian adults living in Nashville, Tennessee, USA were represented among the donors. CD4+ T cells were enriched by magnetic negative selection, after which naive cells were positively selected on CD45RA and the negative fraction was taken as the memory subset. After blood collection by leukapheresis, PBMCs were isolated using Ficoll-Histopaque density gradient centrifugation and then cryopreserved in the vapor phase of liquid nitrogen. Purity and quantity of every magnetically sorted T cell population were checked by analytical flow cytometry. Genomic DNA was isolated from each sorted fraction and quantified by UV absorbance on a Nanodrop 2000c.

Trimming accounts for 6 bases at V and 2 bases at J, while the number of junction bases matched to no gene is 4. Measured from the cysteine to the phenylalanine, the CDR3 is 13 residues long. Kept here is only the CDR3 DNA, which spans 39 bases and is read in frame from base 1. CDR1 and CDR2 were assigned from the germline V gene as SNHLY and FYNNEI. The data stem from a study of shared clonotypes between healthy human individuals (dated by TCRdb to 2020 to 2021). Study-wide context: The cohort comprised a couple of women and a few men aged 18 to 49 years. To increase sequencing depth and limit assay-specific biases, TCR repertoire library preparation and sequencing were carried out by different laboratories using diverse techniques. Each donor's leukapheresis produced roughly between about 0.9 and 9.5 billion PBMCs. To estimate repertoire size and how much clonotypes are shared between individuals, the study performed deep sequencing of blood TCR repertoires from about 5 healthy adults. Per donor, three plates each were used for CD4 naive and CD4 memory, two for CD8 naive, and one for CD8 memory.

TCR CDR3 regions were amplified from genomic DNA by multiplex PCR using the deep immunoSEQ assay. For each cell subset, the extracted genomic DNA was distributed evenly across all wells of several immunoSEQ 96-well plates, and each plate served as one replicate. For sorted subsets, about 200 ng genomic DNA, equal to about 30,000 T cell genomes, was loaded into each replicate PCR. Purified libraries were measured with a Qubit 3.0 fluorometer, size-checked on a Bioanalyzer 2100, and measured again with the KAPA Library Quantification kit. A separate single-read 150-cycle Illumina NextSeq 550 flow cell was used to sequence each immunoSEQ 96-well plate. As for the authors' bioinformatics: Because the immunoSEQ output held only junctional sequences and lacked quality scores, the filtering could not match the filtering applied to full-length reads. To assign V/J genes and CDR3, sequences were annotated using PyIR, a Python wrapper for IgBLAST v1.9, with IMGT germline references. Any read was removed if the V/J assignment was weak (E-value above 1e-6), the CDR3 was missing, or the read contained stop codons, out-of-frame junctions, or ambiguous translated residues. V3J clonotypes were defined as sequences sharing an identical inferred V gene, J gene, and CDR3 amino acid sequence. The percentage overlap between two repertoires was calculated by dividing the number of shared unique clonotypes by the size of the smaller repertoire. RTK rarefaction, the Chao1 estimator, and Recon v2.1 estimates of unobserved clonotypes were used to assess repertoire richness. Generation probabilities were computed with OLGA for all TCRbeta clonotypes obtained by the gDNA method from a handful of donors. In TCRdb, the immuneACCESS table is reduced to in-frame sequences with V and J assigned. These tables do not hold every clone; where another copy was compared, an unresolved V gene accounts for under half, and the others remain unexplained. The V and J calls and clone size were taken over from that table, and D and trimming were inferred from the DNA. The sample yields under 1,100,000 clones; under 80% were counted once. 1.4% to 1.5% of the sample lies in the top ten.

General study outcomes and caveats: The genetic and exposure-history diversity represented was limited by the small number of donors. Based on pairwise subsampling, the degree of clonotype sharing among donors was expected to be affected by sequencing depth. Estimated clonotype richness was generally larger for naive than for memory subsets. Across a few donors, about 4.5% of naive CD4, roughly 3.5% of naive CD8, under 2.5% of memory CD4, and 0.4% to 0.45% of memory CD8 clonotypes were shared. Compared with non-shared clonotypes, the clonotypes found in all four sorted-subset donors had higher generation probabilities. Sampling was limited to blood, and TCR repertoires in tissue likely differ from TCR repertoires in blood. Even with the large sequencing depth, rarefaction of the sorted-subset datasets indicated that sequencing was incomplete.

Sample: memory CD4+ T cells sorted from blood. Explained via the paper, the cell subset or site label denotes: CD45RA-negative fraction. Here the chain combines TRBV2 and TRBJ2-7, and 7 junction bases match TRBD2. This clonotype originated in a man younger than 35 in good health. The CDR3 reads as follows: CASRSGEAYEQYF. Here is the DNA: TGTGCCAGCAGGAGCGGGGAGGCCTACGAGCAGTACTTC.